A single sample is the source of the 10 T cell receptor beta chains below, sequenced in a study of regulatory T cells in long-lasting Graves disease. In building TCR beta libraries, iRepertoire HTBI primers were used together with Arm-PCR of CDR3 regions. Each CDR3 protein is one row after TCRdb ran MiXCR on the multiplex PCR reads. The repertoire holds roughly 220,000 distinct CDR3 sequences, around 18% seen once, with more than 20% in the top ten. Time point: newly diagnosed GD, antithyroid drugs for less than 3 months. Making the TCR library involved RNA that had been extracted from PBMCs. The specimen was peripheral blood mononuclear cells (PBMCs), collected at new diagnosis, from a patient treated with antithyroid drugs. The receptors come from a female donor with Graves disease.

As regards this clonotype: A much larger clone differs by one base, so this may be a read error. CDR3 amino acids: CASNLGQATTYEQYF. CDR3 nucleotide sequence: TGTGCCAGCAACCTCGGACAGGCGACGACCTACGAGCAGTACTTC. The chain couples TRBV11-1 to TRBJ2-7; 7 bases line up with TRBD1. Looked up from germline, CDR1 is SGHAT and CDR2 is FQDESV (reference sequence). The CDR3 is 15 amino acids. The J segment lost 2 bases and the V segment lost 7 bases, leaving 11 bases of the junction unmatched.

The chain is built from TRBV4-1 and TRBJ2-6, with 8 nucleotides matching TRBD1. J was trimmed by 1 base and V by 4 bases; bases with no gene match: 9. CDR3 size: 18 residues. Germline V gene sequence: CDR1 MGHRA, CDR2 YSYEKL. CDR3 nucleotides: TGCGCCAGCAGCCGAGGACAGGGAAGAGGTTCTGGGGCCAACGTCCTGACTTTC. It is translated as CASSRGQGRGSGANVLTF.

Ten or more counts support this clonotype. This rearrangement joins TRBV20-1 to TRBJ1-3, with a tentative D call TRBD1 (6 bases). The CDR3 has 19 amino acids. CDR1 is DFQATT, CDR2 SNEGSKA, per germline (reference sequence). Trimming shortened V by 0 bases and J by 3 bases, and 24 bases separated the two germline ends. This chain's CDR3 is CSARDPTVTGTTDGNTIYF. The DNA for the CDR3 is TGCAGTGCTAGAGACCCAACGGTAACCGGGACAACGGATGGAAACACCATATATTTT.

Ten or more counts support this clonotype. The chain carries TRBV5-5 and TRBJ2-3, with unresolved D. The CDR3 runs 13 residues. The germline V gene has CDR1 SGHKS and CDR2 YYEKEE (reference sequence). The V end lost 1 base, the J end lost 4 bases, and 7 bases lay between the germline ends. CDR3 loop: CASSLMQPDTQYF. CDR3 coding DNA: TGTGCCAGCAGCTTGATGCAGCCAGATACGCAGTATTTT.

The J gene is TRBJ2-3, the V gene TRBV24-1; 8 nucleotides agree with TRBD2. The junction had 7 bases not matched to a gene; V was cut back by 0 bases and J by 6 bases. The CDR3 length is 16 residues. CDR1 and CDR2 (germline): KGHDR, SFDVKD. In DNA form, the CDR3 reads TGTGCCACCAGTGATTTGCGGCGGGGGGCTGGTGATACGCAGTATTTT. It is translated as CATSDLRRGAGDTQYF.

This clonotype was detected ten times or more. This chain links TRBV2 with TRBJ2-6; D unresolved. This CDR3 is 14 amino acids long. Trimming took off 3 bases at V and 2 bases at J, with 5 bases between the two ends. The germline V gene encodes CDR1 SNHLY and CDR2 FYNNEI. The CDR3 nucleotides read TGTGCCAGCAGTGACACGCCTGGGGCCAACGTCCTGACTTTC. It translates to CASSDTPGANVLTF.

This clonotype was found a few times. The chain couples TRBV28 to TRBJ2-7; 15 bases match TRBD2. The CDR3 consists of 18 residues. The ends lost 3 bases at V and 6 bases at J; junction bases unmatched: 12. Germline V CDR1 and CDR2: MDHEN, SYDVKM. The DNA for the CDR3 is TGTGCCAGCAGTTTCCCCGGACTAGCGGGAGGGCCCTGGGGCGAGCAGTACTTC. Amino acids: CASSFPGLAGGPWGEQYF.

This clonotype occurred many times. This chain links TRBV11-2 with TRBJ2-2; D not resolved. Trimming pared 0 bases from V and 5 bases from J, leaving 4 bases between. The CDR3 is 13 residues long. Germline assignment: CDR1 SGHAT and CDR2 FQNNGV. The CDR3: CASSLEGTGELFF. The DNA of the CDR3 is TGTGCCAGCAGCTTAGAAGGGACCGGGGAGCTGTTTTTT.

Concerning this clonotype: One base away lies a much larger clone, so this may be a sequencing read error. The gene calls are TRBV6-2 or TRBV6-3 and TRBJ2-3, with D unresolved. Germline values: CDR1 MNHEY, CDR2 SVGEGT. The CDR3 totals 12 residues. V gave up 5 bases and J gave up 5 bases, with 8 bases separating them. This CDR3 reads CASSVQEDTQYF. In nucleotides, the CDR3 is TGTGCCAGCAGTGTCCAGGAAGATACGCAGTATTTT.

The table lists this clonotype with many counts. The CDR3 coding sequence is TGCAGTGCTAGTGTGGGACTAGCGTGGGGCGAGCAGTACTTC. Amino acids: CSASVGLAWGEQYF. The chain joins TRBV20-1 to TRBJ2-7, with TRBD2 matching 10 bases. Trimming took 3 bases from V and 6 from J; bases not matched to a gene: 8. The length of the CDR3 is 14 residues. The germline V gene has CDR1 DFQATT and CDR2 SNEGSKA (reference sequence).